The 11 T cell receptor beta chains given below trace back to one sample, sequenced in a study of glioma-infiltrating T cells after dendritic cell vaccination. Assay used: immunoSEQ multiplex PCR; TCRdb lists only in-frame clones, some missing. The repertoire consists of about 64,000 clones, with approximately 78% occurring once and the leading ten covering under 10%. The sample here was blood, taken before dendritic cell vaccination. These receptors were obtained from a human donor with glioblastoma.

The chain uses TRBV4-1 and TRBJ1-4; D not resolved. In germline, CDR1 is MGHRA, CDR2 YSYEKL. V was cut by 0 bases and J by 0 bases, with 5 bases left in between. The length of the CDR3 is 15 residues. CDR3 sequence: CASSQEEATNEKLFF. The DNA of the CDR3 is TGCGCCAGCAGCCAAGAGGAGGCAACTAATGAAAAACTGTTTTTT.

CDR3 residues: CASSLSRYEQYF. The CDR3 DNA reads as TGTGCCAGCAGCTTGTCCCGCTACGAGCAGTACTTC. This chain uses TRBV7-8 with TRBJ2-5; D gene ambiguous. The closer fit of TRBJ2-7 to the DNA end suggests the J call may be wrong. In germline, CDR1 is SGHVS, CDR2 FQNEAQ. This CDR3 is built from 12 residues.

This chain links TRBV6-6 with TRBJ2-3, with TRBD2 as a possible D gene (6 bases). CDR1 MNHNY and CDR2 SVGAGI come from the germline V gene (reference sequence). The V end was cut by 2 bases, the J end by 0 bases, with 12 bases between. CDR3 length equals 16 residues. CDR3 nucleotides: TGTGCCAGCAGTTACGGGCGGGGCTTTAGCACAGATACGCAGTATTTT. Its translation: CASSYGRGFSTDTQYF.

Only one count was recorded for this clone. The chain is built from TRBV4-1 and TRBJ1-6; unclear D gene. This CDR3 has 18 amino acids. Germline-derived CDR1 and CDR2 are MGHRA and YSYEKL. Between the trimmed V and J ends, which lost 3 bases and 0 bases, there was a span of 15 bases. CDR3: CASSHWQRFPSYNSPLHF. The CDR3 DNA reads as TGCGCCAGCAGCCATTGGCAGAGGTTCCCCTCCTATAATTCACCCCTCCACTTT.

This chain links TRBV10-3 with TRBJ2-2, with a tentative D call TRBD1 (5 bases). The V gene's germline CDR1 is ENHRY and CDR2 SYGVKD. This CDR3 has 17 amino acids. Trimming shortened V by 2 bases and J by 2 bases, and 15 bases separated the two germline ends. DNA of the CDR3: TGTGCCATCAGTGAGGAGCAGGGCCAACTTAACACCGGGGAGCTGTTTTTT. This codes for CAISEEQGQLNTGELFF.

This chain joins TRBV27 and TRBJ2-3, with 8 bases aligning to TRBD2. After removal of 3 bases from V and 1 base from J, the junction contained 0 bases not matched to a gene. The CDR3 contains 14 residues. CDR1 is MNHEY and CDR2 is SMNVEV in the germline V gene (reference sequence). The CDR3 coding sequence is TGTGCCAGCAGTTTTAGCGGGGGCACAGATACGCAGTATTTT. Amino acid sequence: CASSFSGGTDTQYF.

The rearrangement joins TRBV19 to TRBJ1-1, with unresolved D. Germline assignment: CDR1 LNHDA and CDR2 SQIVND (reference sequence). V gave up 2 bases and J gave up 3 bases, with 13 bases separating them. CDR3 size: 15 residues. For the CDR3, the DNA is TGTGCCAGTAGTATAACCCCGACTCGTGACACTGAAGCTTTCTTT. Protein: CASSITPTRDTEAFF.

This chain uses TRBV5-1 with TRBJ2-3, with TRBD2 matching 8 bases. Losses at the gene ends were 2 bases for V and 1 base for J; bases not matched to a gene: 9. The CDR3 contains 17 residues. Looked up from germline, CDR1 is SGHRS and CDR2 is YFSETQ. Here the CDR3 reads CASSLKTSVHRTDTQYF. DNA of the CDR3: TGCGCCAGCAGCTTAAAGACTAGCGTACATCGCACAGATACGCAGTATTTT.

This chain connects TRBV7-2 to TRBJ2-1; 13 nucleotides agree with TRBD2. Germline V CDR1 and CDR2: SGHTA, FQGNSA. This CDR3 spans 14 amino acids. The junction had 6 bases not matched to a gene; V was cut back by 4 bases and J by 12 bases. The CDR3 DNA is TGTGCCAGCAGCTCTACTAGCGGGGGGGCCGCGCAGTTCTTC. This encodes CASSSTSGGAAQFF.

The V and J genes are TRBV6-1 and TRBJ1-4; D might be TRBD1 (5 bases). From germline, CDR1 is MNHNS and CDR2 SASEGT. The CDR3 is 14 residues long. V gave up 3 bases and J gave up 4 bases, with 9 bases separating them. In nucleotides, the CDR3 is TGTGCCAGCAGTGAGGGGGGAATTAATGAAAAACTGTTTTTT. Encoded protein: CASSEGGINEKLFF.

The chain carries TRBV7-2 and TRBJ2-7; TRBD2 agrees at 10 bases. V gave up 3 bases and J gave up 2 bases; unmatched junction bases: 10. Germline-derived CDR1 and CDR2 are SGHTA and FQGNSA. The CDR3 spans 17 residues. CDR3 in amino acids: CASSLGLTSGPAYEQYF. The CDR3 bases are TGTGCCAGCAGCTTGGGCTTGACTAGCGGGCCTGCCTACGAGCAGTACTTC.